This T cell receptor beta chain was sequenced in a study of T cell responses to AZD1222 COVID-19 vaccine. Study-level results: Vaccination with two AZD1222 doses was followed by a rise in Spike-specific TCR breadth and depth. White British people made up most donors, females outnumbered males, and clonal diversity was possibly underestimated. Spike regions recognized by vaccine-associated CD4 TCRs spanned the protein, led by 160-218 and 743-854.

Some clones are missing from TCRdb's copy, which holds only in-frame ones; the method was immunoSEQ multiplex PCR. The data show about 270,000 clones, approximately 94% seen once. CDR1 and CDR2 from the germline V gene are GTSNPN and SVGIG (reference sequence). CDR3 length: 12 amino acids. After removal of 6 bases from V and 0 bases from J, the junction contained 2 bases not matched to a gene. To note about this clone: Its target is unknown.

Sequences were derived from peripheral blood, sampled 28 days after the second AZD1222 dose. V is TRBV30 and J is TRBJ2-7, with 7 bases fitting TRBD2. The TCR was taken from an adult who received the AZD1222 COVID-19 vaccine. Here the CDR3 reads CACGGGSYEQYF. CDR3 bases: TGTGCCTGTGGCGGGGGCTCCTACGAGCAGTACTTC. Looking up the rest from reference TRBV30 and TRBJ2-7 gives the full variable domain: SQTIHQWPATLVQPVGSPLSLECTVEGTSNPNLYWYRQAAGRGLQLLFYSVGIGQISSEVPQNLSASRPQDRQFILSSKKLLLSDSGFYLCACGGGSYEQYFGPGTRLTVT.